The clone carrying this TCR beta chain was counted between two and nine times. Roughly 10 milliliters of peripheral blood were drawn from each donor. The record originates from a study of blood T cells in healthy people across ages. Primers used in a second PCR of about 7 to 12 cycles were a sample-barcoded 5' primer and a J-beta primer mix. TCRdb re-derived calls from the 5' RACE reads in MiXCR, one entry per CDR3 protein. The sample has fewer than 800,000 distinct CDR3 sequences, around 21% seen once. The receptor was derived from an older man in good health. Sequenced: blood.

CDR3 bases: TGTGCCACCGGACAGGCTTACGAGCAGTACTTC. As protein: CATGQAYEQYF. J is TRBJ2-7 and V is TRBV6-2 or TRBV6-3, with 7 bases identical to TRBD1. This CDR3 has 11 amino acids. With V trimmed by 10 bases and J by 4 bases, 4 bases remained unmatched. Germline values: CDR1 MNHEY, CDR2 SVGEGT.